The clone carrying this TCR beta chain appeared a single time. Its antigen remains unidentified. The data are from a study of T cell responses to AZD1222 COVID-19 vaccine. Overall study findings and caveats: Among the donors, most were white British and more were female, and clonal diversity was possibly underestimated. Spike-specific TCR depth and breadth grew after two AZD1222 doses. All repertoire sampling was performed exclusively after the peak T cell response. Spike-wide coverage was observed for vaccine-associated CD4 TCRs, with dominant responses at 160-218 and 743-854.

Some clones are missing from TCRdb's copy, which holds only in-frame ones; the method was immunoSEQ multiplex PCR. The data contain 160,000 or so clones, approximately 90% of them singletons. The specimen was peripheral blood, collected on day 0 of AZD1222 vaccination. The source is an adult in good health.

DNA for the CDR3: TGTGCCAGCAGCTATAGGTGGGATGAGCAGTTCTTC. This encodes CASSYRWDEQFF. The gene calls are TRBV11-1 and TRBJ2-1; D not resolved. V lost 4 bases and J lost 8, with 9 bases in between. The CDR3 totals 12 residues. The germline V gene encodes CDR1 SGHAT and CDR2 FQDESV (reference sequence).